The rows below give T cell receptor beta chains drawn from one sample of a study of OX40 agonist ivuxolimab in advanced cancers. Measured with immunoSEQ multiplex PCR; TCRdb has only the in-frame clones, and not every one. The sample yields approximately 98,000 clones, approximately 84% seen once. This specimen was CD4+ or CD8+ T cells sorted from blood, taken in a trial of the OX40 agonist ivuxolimab. Every receptor here comes from an adult with an advanced solid tumor such as melanoma, head and neck, liver or kidney cancer. CDR3s include the opening cysteine and the closing phenylalanine or tryptophan. D genes are given only for firm matches. The size field is filled for only some rows; it gives once, few, many or a size class.

J: TRBJ2-1; size: NA; D: NA; length: 15; V: TRBV4-3; DNA: TGCGCCAGCAGCCCCACGCAGAGCTCCTACAATGAGCAGTTCTTC; CDR3: CASSPTQSSYNEQFF
J: TRBJ1-2; size: NA; D: NA; length: 13; V: TRBV2; DNA: TGTGCCAGCAGGGAGGAGGTTGACTATGGCTACACCTTC; CDR3: CASREEVDYGYTF
J: TRBJ1-1; size: NA; D: NA; length: 14; V: TRBV10-2; DNA: TGCGCCAGCAGTGAGTCATCCCCCATTACTGAAGCTTTCTTT; CDR3: CASSESSPITEAFF
J: TRBJ1-1; size: NA; D: TRBD1; length: 15; V: TRBV29-1; DNA: TGCAGCGTTCCGGGACAGACGCCTTTGAACACTGAAGCTTTCTTT; CDR3: CSVPGQTPLNTEAFF
J: TRBJ2-3; size: NA; D: NA; length: 13; V: TRBV18; DNA: TGTGCCAGCTCACGGGACTCCACAGATACGCAGTATTTT; CDR3: CASSRDSTDTQYF
J: TRBJ2-3; size: NA; D: NA; length: 12; V: TRBV7-9; DNA: TGTGCCAGCAGCTTAAGTACAGATACGCAGTATTTT; CDR3: CASSLSTDTQYF
J: TRBJ2-7; size: NA; D: NA; length: 15; V: TRBV10-2; DNA: TGCGCCAGCAGTGAGTCTGAGCGAATCTCCTACGAGCAGTACTTC; CDR3: CASSESERISYEQYF
J: TRBJ2-7; size: NA; D: NA; length: 12; V: TRBV5-6; DNA: TGTGCCAGCAGCTTGGGGAGGTACGAGCAGTACTTC; CDR3: CASSLGRYEQYF
J: TRBJ2-7; size: NA; D: TRBD1; length: 14; V: TRBV6-5; DNA: TGTGCCAGCATCGCCCGGGACAGGAGATCCGAGCAGTACTTC; CDR3: CASIARDRRSEQYF
J: TRBJ2-4; size: NA; D: NA; length: 12; V: TRBV7-9; DNA: TGTGCCACCACCCAGGGGCCCTACATTCAGTACTTC; CDR3: CATTQGPYIQYF
J: TRBJ2-1; size: NA; D: NA; length: 15; V: TRBV4-1; DNA: TGCGCCAGCAGCCAAGGACAGAGCTCCTACAATGAGCAGTTCTTC; CDR3: CASSQGQSSYNEQFF
J: TRBJ2-1; size: NA; D: NA; length: 16; V: TRBV19; DNA: TGTGCCAGTAGTATGCGTCCCCAGAGCTCCTACAATGAGCAGTTCTTC; CDR3: CASSMRPQSSYNEQFF
J: TRBJ1-1; size: NA; D: NA; length: 12; V: TRBV6-5; DNA: TGTGCCAGCAGTTACTCGAACACTGAAGCTTTCTTT; CDR3: CASSYSNTEAFF
J: TRBJ2-1; size: NA; D: TRBD2; length: 16; V: TRBV7-9; DNA: TGTGCCAGCAGCTTCCTAGCGGGCGGGAGTGGTACTGAGCAGTTCTTC; CDR3: CASSFLAGGSGTEQFF
J: TRBJ2-6; size: NA; D: NA; length: 14; V: TRBV11-2; DNA: TGTGCCAGCAGTACAGTCTCTGGGGCCAACGTCCTGACTTTC; CDR3: CASSTVSGANVLTF
J: TRBJ2-1; size: NA; D: NA; length: 14; V: TRBV27; DNA: TGTGCCAGCAGCCCCCGGGACTTCGATAATGAGCAGTTCTTC; CDR3: CASSPRDFDNEQFF
J: TRBJ2-4; size: NA; D: NA; length: 16; V: TRBV11-2; DNA: TGTGCCAGCAGCCACTGGGCTGGCCAGGACAAAAACATTCAGTACTTC; CDR3: CASSHWAGQDKNIQYF
J: TRBJ2-2; size: NA; D: NA; length: 17; V: TRBV14; DNA: TGTGCCAGCAGCCAAGCTTCAGGGGCCGCGAACACCGGGGAGCTGTTTTTT; CDR3: CASSQASGAANTGELFF
J: TRBJ2-3; size: NA; D: NA; length: 14; V: TRBV7-2; DNA: TGTGCCAGCAGCTTAGTACTAGCTTTTGATACGCAGTATTTT; CDR3: CASSLVLAFDTQYF
J: TRBJ2-1; size: NA; D: NA; length: 15; V: TRBV5-6; DNA: TGTGCCAGCAGCTTGGTAGCGCCTACCTACAATGAGCAGTTCTTC; CDR3: CASSLVAPTYNEQFF
J: TRBJ1-1; size: NA; D: TRBD1; length: 14; V: TRBV7-8; DNA: TGTGCCAGCAGCTCCGACAGGGGAGAGGCTGAAGCTTTCTTT; CDR3: CASSSDRGEAEAFF
J: TRBJ1-1; size: NA; D: TRBD1; length: 14; V: TRBV11-2; DNA: TGTGCCAGCAGCCCGGGACAGGGGCCCACTGAAGCTTTCTTT; CDR3: CASSPGQGPTEAFF
J: TRBJ2-3; size: NA; D: NA; length: 14; V: TRBV7-3; DNA: TGTGCCAGCAGAGATCCTCGGACTGCGGATACGCAGTATTTT; CDR3: CASRDPRTADTQYF
J: TRBJ2-2; size: once; D: NA; length: 15; V: TRBV9; DNA: TGTGCCAGCAGCGTAGGGGGCGCAGGGTCCGGGGAGCTGTTTTTT; CDR3: CASSVGGAGSGELFF
J: TRBJ2-7; size: NA; D: TRBD1; length: 13; V: TRBV7-2; DNA: TGTGCCAGCAGCTTAGCCCAGGGGGTCGAGCAGTACTTC; CDR3: CASSLAQGVEQYF
J: TRBJ2-5; size: NA; D: NA; length: 15; V: TRBV27; DNA: TGTGCCAGCAGACCGGGGATTCAAAGAGGAGAGACCCAGTACTTC; CDR3: CASRPGIQRGETQYF
J: TRBJ1-4; size: NA; D: NA; length: 15; V: TRBV7-2; DNA: TGTGCCAGCAGCTTTGACAGTTCAACTAATGAAAAACTGTTTTTT; CDR3: CASSFDSSTNEKLFF
J: TRBJ2-7; size: NA; D: NA; length: 14; V: TRBV4-1; DNA: TGCGCCAGCAGCCCGACCGTAACCCCCTACGAGCAGTACTTC; CDR3: CASSPTVTPYEQYF
J: TRBJ1-2; size: once; D: TRBD1; length: 13; V: TRBV5-4; DNA: TGTGCCAGCAGCTTTCAGGGGGCGAAGGGCTACACCTTC; CDR3: CASSFQGAKGYTF
J: TRBJ2-7; size: NA; D: NA; length: 13; V: TRBV18; DNA: TGTGCCAGCTCACGAGCGGAGGGCTACGAGCAGTACTTC; CDR3: CASSRAEGYEQYF
J: TRBJ1-6; size: NA; D: NA; length: 16; V: TRBV4-2; DNA: TGTGCCAGCAGCCCGAAACAGGACAGATATAATTCACCCCTCCACTTT; CDR3: CASSPKQDRYNSPLHF
J: TRBJ1-1; size: NA; D: TRBD1; length: 13; V: TRBV27; DNA: TGTGCCAGCAGGGACAGGATGAACACTGAAGCTTTCTTT; CDR3: CASRDRMNTEAFF
J: TRBJ2-1; size: NA; D: TRBD2; length: 16; V: TRBV5-1; DNA: TGCGCCAGCAGCTTGGATGGGCTAGCGGGGCTCGATGAGCAGTTCTTC; CDR3: CASSLDGLAGLDEQFF
J: TRBJ2-7; size: NA; D: NA; length: 13; V: TRBV27; DNA: TGTGCCAGCAGTTTGGGGGCTTCCTACGAGCAGTACTTC; CDR3: CASSLGASYEQYF
J: TRBJ2-7; size: few; D: TRBD1; length: 12; V: TRBV6-6; DNA: TGTGCCAGCAGTTGGACAGGGGAGGAGCAGTACTTC; CDR3: CASSWTGEEQYF
J: TRBJ2-3; size: NA; D: NA; length: 15; V: TRBV10-1; DNA: TGCGCCAGCAGTGATTCTGCGGGACCCACAGATACGCAGTATTTT; CDR3: CASSDSAGPTDTQYF
J: TRBJ1-5; size: few; D: NA; length: 15; V: TRBV19; DNA: TGTGCCAGTAGTATAGTCTCACAGGGAGGTCAGCCCCAGCATTTT; CDR3: CASSIVSQGGQPQHF
J: TRBJ2-7; size: few; D: NA; length: 14; V: TRBV2; DNA: TGTGCCAGAACAGGGCATCCCCCCTCCTACGAGCAGTACTTC; CDR3: CARTGHPPSYEQYF
J: TRBJ2-1; size: NA; D: TRBD2; length: 15; V: TRBV7-9; DNA: TGTGCCAGCAGCTTAGTTGGGACTAGCGGGGATGAGCAGTTCTTC; CDR3: CASSLVGTSGDEQFF
J: TRBJ1-3; size: NA; D: NA; length: 11; V: TRBV7-9; DNA: TGTGCCAGCAGCTCAGGAAACACCATATATTTT; CDR3: CASSSGNTIYF
J: TRBJ2-6; size: NA; D: NA; length: 13; V: TRBV6-5; DNA: TGTGCCAGCTCCCCTCTTGAGGCCAACGTCCTGACTTTC; CDR3: CASSPLEANVLTF
J: TRBJ2-7; size: NA; D: NA; length: 16; V: TRBV2; DNA: TGTGCCAGCAGTGTGCTCCCGGGACTTCCCGAGAACGAGCAGTACTTC; CDR3: CASSVLPGLPENEQYF
J: TRBJ2-2; size: NA; D: NA; length: 14; V: TRBV6-1; DNA: TGTGCCAGCAAACCGGACAGCGCTCCCGGGGAGCTGTTTTTT; CDR3: CASKPDSAPGELFF
J: TRBJ2-5; size: NA; D: TRBD2; length: 16; V: TRBV7-2; DNA: TGTGCCAGCAGCTTAAGGGTACTAGCGTCACAAGAGACCCAGTACTTC; CDR3: CASSLRVLASQETQYF
J: TRBJ1-5; size: NA; D: NA; length: 14; V: TRBV7-2; DNA: TGTGCCAGCAGCCCAGGAGGGGGGTATCAGCCCCAGCATTTT; CDR3: CASSPGGGYQPQHF
J: TRBJ1-1; size: NA; D: NA; length: 11; V: TRBV20-1; DNA: TGCAGTGCCATGGGGGAGCCTGAAGCTTTCTTT; CDR3: CSAMGEPEAFF
J: TRBJ1-5; size: few; D: NA; length: 15; V: TRBV27; DNA: TGTGCCAGCAGTTTAGATTTGGGTAGCAATCAGCCCCAGCATTTT; CDR3: CASSLDLGSNQPQHF
J: TRBJ1-3; size: NA; D: NA; length: 13; V: TRBV5-5; DNA: TGTGCCAGCAGCCGGACGGCCGGAAACACCATATATTTT; CDR3: CASSRTAGNTIYF
J: TRBJ2-7; size: NA; D: NA; length: 12; V: TRBV29-1; DNA: TGCAGCGTTTACAGGGGGGGGTACGAGCAGTACTTC; CDR3: CSVYRGGYEQYF
J: TRBJ2-2; size: NA; D: NA; length: 13; V: TRBV7-6; DNA: TGTGCCAGCAGCTATAGGCCAGCCGGGGAGCTGTTTTTT; CDR3: CASSYRPAGELFF
J: TRBJ1-1; size: NA; D: NA; length: 13; V: TRBV16; DNA: TGTGCCAGCAGCCTTCAACTCTTGGGGGATGCTTTCTTT; CDR3: CASSLQLLGDAFF
J: TRBJ2-5; size: NA; D: TRBD2; length: 15; V: TRBV9; DNA: TGTGCCAGCAGCGTAGGGGGACTACCCCAAGAGACCCAGTACTTC; CDR3: CASSVGGLPQETQYF
J: TRBJ1-2; size: few; D: NA; length: 14; V: TRBV30; DNA: TGTGCCTGGAGCGCGGGACCCAGCAACTATGGCTACACCTTC; CDR3: CAWSAGPSNYGYTF
J: TRBJ1-5; size: NA; D: TRBD1; length: 14; V: TRBV27; DNA: TGTGCCAGCAGCCAGACAGGGGGCCATCAGCCCCAGCATTTT; CDR3: CASSQTGGHQPQHF
J: TRBJ2-7; size: few; D: NA; length: 17; V: TRBV7-2; DNA: TGTGCCAGCAGCTTAGGATTTGGACGGCTAGTCTCCTACGAGCAGTACTTC; CDR3: CASSLGFGRLVSYEQYF